Below are 14 T cell receptor beta chains sequenced from a single sample in a study of blood T cell repertoires in COVID-19. Clones were read by immunoSEQ multiplex PCR, and TCRdb kept only the in-frame ones, dropping some. Of about 120,000 clones in the sample, just over 85% were seen once. The material sequenced was peripheral blood. The source is a woman between 45 and 60 years old with active or convalescent COVID-19.

The rearrangement uses TRBV11-3 and TRBJ2-1; weak D call: TRBD1 (7 bases). The CDR3 totals 15 residues. V shed 6 bases and J shed 1 base, with 13 bases lying between them. Germline V gene data show CDR1 as SGHNT and CDR2 as YENEEA. Here the CDR3 DNA reads TGTGCCAGCAGTCAGGGGGGATATTCCTACAATGAGCAGTTCTTC. Residues: CASSQGGYSYNEQFF.

This chain uses TRBV5-5 with TRBJ1-1; 7 bases agree with TRBD1. Trimming removed 3 bases from V and 2 bases from J; junction bases left unmatched: 7. CDR1 and CDR2 from the germline V gene are SGHKS and YYEKEE (reference sequence). The CDR3 length is 15 residues. The CDR3 sequence is CASSSGGTENTEAFF. CDR3 nucleotide sequence: TGTGCCAGCAGCTCGGGGGGGACAGAAAACACTGAAGCTTTCTTT. The full variable domain, in which reference TRBV5-5 and TRBJ1-1 provide the parts outside the CDR3, is DAGVTQSPTHLIKTRGQQVTLRCSPISGHKSVSWYQQVLGQGPQFIFQYYEKEERGRGNFPDRFSARQFPNYSSELNVNALLLGDSALYLCASSSGGTENTEAFFGQGTRLTVV.

The rearrangement joins TRBV28 to TRBJ1-1; a weak D match, TRBD1 (5 bases). The germline CDR1 and CDR2 sequences are MDHEN and SYDVKM. The CDR3 totals 15 residues. V was pared by 6 bases and J by 0 bases, with 14 bases between. The CDR3 DNA follows: TGTGCCAGCAGAACCGGACAAGCCATGAACACTGAAGCTTTCTTT. This translates into CASRTGQAMNTEAFF.

The V and J genes are TRBV3-1 (or the pseudogene TRBV3-2) and TRBJ1-1, with D unclear. CDR3 length: 14 amino acids. The germline V gene has CDR1 LGHDT and CDR2 YNNKEL (reference sequence). V lost 0 bases and J lost 2, with 7 bases in between. The CDR3 DNA reads as TGTGCCAGCAGCCAAGATCCGGGAAACACTGAAGCTTTCTTT. Translation gives CASSQDPGNTEAFF.

This clone was counted only a few times. The chain links TRBV28 to TRBJ1-2, with 8 bases aligning to TRBD1. CDR1 is MDHEN, CDR2 SYDVKM, per germline. This CDR3 spans 16 amino acids. The trim removed 8 bases at V and 0 bases at J, leaving 11 bases unmatched. The CDR3 DNA reads TGTGCCAGCGGAGGACAGGGCTTCATTACTAACTATGGCTACACCTTC. It encodes CASGGQGFITNYGYTF.

The CDR3, as DNA: TGTGCCTGGGGGGTAAGCGGGGTCTCCTACGAGCAGTACTTC. The encoded protein is CAWGVSGVSYEQYF. This chain joins TRBV30 and TRBJ2-7; the match to TRBD2 covers 7 bases. The CDR3 sequence is 14 residues long. The V segment lost 5 bases and the J segment 0 bases; nucleotides outside the gene matches: 7. The germline V gene has CDR1 GTSNPN and CDR2 SVGIG (reference sequence).

V gene TRBV19 combines with J gene TRBJ1-2, with TRBD1 as a possible D gene (5 bases). Looked up from germline, CDR1 is LNHDA and CDR2 is SQIVND (reference sequence). The V end was cut by 7 bases, the J end by 4 bases, with 13 bases between. This CDR3 comprises 13 residues. The DNA of the CDR3 is TGTGCCAGTAACGAGGACACCTTCTATGGCTACACCTTC. It is translated as CASNEDTFYGYTF.

This clone appeared once. J is TRBJ2-3 and V is TRBV5-6; 8 bases agree with TRBD2. J lost 1 base, V lost 2 bases, and 6 bases had no gene match. The CDR3 covers 16 residues. The germline V gene encodes CDR1 SGHDT and CDR2 YYEEEE. The CDR3 reads CASSLAGDQGTDTQYF. Written as DNA, the CDR3 is TGTGCCAGCAGCTTAGCGGGAGATCAGGGCACAGATACGCAGTATTTT.

This clone has a single count. Here the CDR3 reads CASSLVRGATWDTQYF. CDR3 in DNA: TGTGCCAGCAGCTTAGTCCGCGGGGCGACGTGGGATACGCAGTATTTT. This rearrangement joins TRBV11-2 to TRBJ2-3; maybe TRBD2 (6 bases). The V end was cut by 1 base, the J end by 6 bases, with 17 bases between. The CDR3 spans 16 residues. The germline CDR1 and CDR2 sequences are SGHAT and FQNNGV.

The V and J genes are TRBV28 and TRBJ1-6; TRBD1 matches 9 bases. Germline loops: CDR1 MDHEN, CDR2 SYDVKM. The V segment lost 5 bases and the J segment 4 bases; nucleotides outside the gene matches: 12. The CDR3 runs to 18 residues. The CDR3 region is CASSAMGGTGSYNSPLHF. The DNA of the CDR3 is TGTGCCAGCAGTGCCATGGGGGGGACAGGGTCGTATAATTCACCCCTCCACTTT.

J is TRBJ2-5 and V is TRBV9, with D hard to call. Germline V gene lookup returns CDR1 SGDLS and CDR2 YYNGEE. The length of the CDR3 is 14 residues. V lost 0 bases and J lost 4, with 10 bases in between. The CDR3, as DNA: TGTGCCAGCAGCGTAGACTGGTCTGGAGAGACCCAGTACTTC. Protein: CASSVDWSGETQYF.

The gene calls are TRBV19 and TRBJ1-3, with D possibly TRBD1 on 5 matching bases. Trimming left V 3 bases short and J 4 bases short, with 13 bases between. Germline V gene data show CDR1 as LNHDA and CDR2 as SQIVND (reference sequence). The CDR3 spans 15 residues. CDR3 in amino acids: CASSIVARTGNTIYF. The DNA of the CDR3 is TGTGCCAGTAGTATTGTGGCGCGGACAGGAAACACCATATATTTT.

The CDR3: CSVAFGQGPGNTIYF. Here the CDR3 DNA reads TGCAGCGTTGCTTTTGGGCAGGGTCCTGGAAACACCATATATTTT. The chain combines TRBV29-1 with TRBJ1-3; weak D call: TRBD1 (5 bases). CDR1 SQVTM and CDR2 ANQGSEA come from the germline V gene. V was pared by 4 bases and J by 2 bases, with 15 bases between. This CDR3 is 15 amino acids long.

The V and J genes are TRBV1 and TRBJ1-1. TRBV1 is a documented pseudogene. The CDR3 spans 13 residues. CDR3 DNA: TGCACCAGCAGCCGGGGGGTGAGGGCTGAAGCTTTCTTT. Translation gives CTSSRGVRAEAFF.